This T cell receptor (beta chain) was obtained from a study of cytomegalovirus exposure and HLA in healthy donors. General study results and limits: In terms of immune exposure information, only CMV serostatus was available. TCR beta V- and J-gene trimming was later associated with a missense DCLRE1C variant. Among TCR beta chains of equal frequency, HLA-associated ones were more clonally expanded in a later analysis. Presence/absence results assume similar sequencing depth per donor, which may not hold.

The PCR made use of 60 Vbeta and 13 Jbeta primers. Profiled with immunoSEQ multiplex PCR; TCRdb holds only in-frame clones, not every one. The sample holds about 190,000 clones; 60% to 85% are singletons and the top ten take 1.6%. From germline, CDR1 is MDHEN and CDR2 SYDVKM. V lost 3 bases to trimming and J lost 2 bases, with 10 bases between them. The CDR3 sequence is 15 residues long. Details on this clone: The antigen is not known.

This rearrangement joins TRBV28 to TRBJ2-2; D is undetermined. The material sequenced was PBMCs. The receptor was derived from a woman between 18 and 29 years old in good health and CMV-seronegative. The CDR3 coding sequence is TGTGCCAGCAGTTTCCCCCGCACTAACACCGGGGAGCTGTTTTTT. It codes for CASSFPRTNTGELFF.